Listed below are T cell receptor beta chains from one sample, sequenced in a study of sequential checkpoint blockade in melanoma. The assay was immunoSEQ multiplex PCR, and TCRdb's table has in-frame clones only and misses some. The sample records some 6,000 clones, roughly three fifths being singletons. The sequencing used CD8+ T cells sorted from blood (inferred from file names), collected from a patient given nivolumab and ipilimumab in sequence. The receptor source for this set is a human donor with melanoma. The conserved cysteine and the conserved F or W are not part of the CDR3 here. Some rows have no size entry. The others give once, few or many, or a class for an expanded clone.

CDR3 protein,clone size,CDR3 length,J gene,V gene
ASSLKPTSTDTQY,.,13,TRBJ2-3,TRBV27
AITGGAGEQY,.,10,TRBJ2-7,TRBV10-3
ASSFGFGDTQY,once,11,TRBJ2-3,TRBV5-4
ASSAGTTNSPLH,.,12,TRBJ1-6,TRBV6-4
ASSPTVGPDTQY,.,12,TRBJ2-3,TRBV7-9
SVEGSGWGNTEAF,once,13,TRBJ1-1,TRBV29-1
ASSVSGASYNEQF,few,13,TRBJ2-1,TRBV9
ASSPPPGSGRPDNEQF,.,16,TRBJ2-1,TRBV11-3
ASSQGTGEF,.,9,TRBJ2-1,TRBV5-1
ASRWTDGPDTGDTQY,.,15,TRBJ2-3,TRBV7-2
ASSLGTQEQF,few,10,TRBJ2-1,TRBV7-9
ASSPWLAPDTQY,few,12,TRBJ2-3,TRBV7-9
ASSVERGTTDTQY,once,13,TRBJ2-3,TRBV4-1
ASSYGGALNTEAF,.,13,TRBJ1-1,TRBV27
ASSLGQHNEQF,few,11,TRBJ2-1,TRBV2
ASSTTYPQETQY,.,12,TRBJ2-5,TRBV4-1
ASSSPTSGDQETQY,.,14,TRBJ2-5,TRBV6-5
ASTTWDRGTYEQY,few,13,TRBJ2-7,TRBV7-9
SAQDQDTQY,few,9,TRBJ2-3,TRBV20-1
ASSPPRDKDRGTEAF,.,15,TRBJ1-1,TRBV6-4
ASSPQRGGRGETQY,few,14,TRBJ2-5,TRBV13
ASSGGDRDAYEQY,few,13,TRBJ2-7,TRBV5-4
ASSVGSGTGYEQY,.,13,TRBJ2-7,TRBV9
ASSEGHRPQH,.,10,TRBJ1-5,TRBV6-1
ATLGGSGFADTQY,.,13,TRBJ2-3,TRBV2
ASSTGTGGNEQY,.,12,TRBJ2-7,TRBV6-5
ASSQEAGGLVVGNEQF,once,16,TRBJ2-1,TRBV4-2
ASSSEPGGDQPQH,.,13,TRBJ1-5,TRBV6-5
ASSSHKGEDGNTIY,few,14,TRBJ1-3,TRBV7-9
ASSFSTGGADTQY,.,13,TRBJ2-3,TRBV27
ATSSSQDPSPLH,.,12,TRBJ1-6,TRBV15
ASSTGGSGNTIY,few,12,TRBJ1-3,TRBV6-5
ASSLVTGAYEQY,.,12,TRBJ2-7,TRBV5-5
ASSTNRANTEAF,few,12,TRBJ1-1,TRBV19
ASSVGSGVSYEQY,.,13,TRBJ2-7,TRBV9
ASSYSLSGSPDTQY,.,14,TRBJ2-3,TRBV6-5
ASSLGTGGYEQY,.,12,.,TRBV5-1
ASSPSRTSLSYEQY,.,14,TRBJ2-7,TRBV27
ASSFPQGGDIQY,.,12,TRBJ2-4,TRBV7-9
ASSEGPGTYGYT,.,12,TRBJ1-2,TRBV2